This TCR beta chain was recorded in a study of graft-versus-host responses after intestinal transplantation (dated by TCRdb to about 2021). General notes on the study: The transplants that recipients received were multivisceral, liver-intestinal, or isolated intestinal. Alloreactive clones were identified by sequencing pre-transplant mixed lymphocyte reaction products and comparing them with unstimulated pre-transplant donor and recipient T cells. Samples from a few later patients were sequenced in-house on an Illumina MiSeq with MiXCR processing rather than by the commercial service. Anti-thymocyte globulin induction was given to all recipients, followed by maintenance tacrolimus and steroids for approximately three years. After intestinal transplantation, graft-versus-host and host-versus-graft alloreactive T cell clones were followed in the graft, circulation and bone marrow using bulk TCR-beta CDR3 sequencing. A peak of at least 4% donor T cells among recipient peripheral blood mononuclear cells was the definition used for donor T cell macrochimerism. The cohort enrolled approximately 24 intestinal transplant recipients, one of whom was a retransplant, and a few patients without pretransplant specimens were excluded. What the authors observed across the whole study: In patients with donor T cell macrochimerism, the allografts had high GvH to HvG T cell clonal ratios. Peak levels of circulating GvH clones were associated with declines in HvG clones early after transplant. Conclusions were limited by the relatively low number and heterogeneity of intestinal transplant patients. GvH clones were detected in recipient bone marrow, and some of these GvH clones were observed earlier in ileal mucosa or blood, consistent with an intestinal mucosal origin.

There are 17 amino acids in the CDR3, from cysteine to phenylalanine inclusive. Kept here is only the CDR3 DNA, which spans 51 bases and is read in frame from base 1. Trimming takes 4 bases off V and 0 bases off J; junction bases not matched to a gene: 8. CDR1 and CDR2 are drawn from the germline V gene: SNHLY, FYNNEI. To prepare the library, the immunoSEQ multiplex PCR assay was applied. For most patients, genomic DNA was isolated with the Qiagen DNeasy Blood and Tissue Kit and sent frozen to Adaptive Biotechnologies for TCR sequencing. For most patients, high-throughput TCR-beta CDR3 sequencing of genomic DNA was performed by Adaptive Biotechnologies. As for how the authors treated the data: Adaptive's ImmunoSEQ software was the source of the TCR sequencing data for 15 to 20 patients, while a few other patients were processed with MiXCR and VDJtools. To correct CD4 versus CD8 sorting errors, any sequence found in both subsets at a frequency ratio below 5:1 was removed. CDR3 nucleotide sequences shared by donor and recipient were removed because the origin of these sequences could not be assigned. To be classed as alloreactive, a clone needed at least 2-fold expansion over unstimulated cells and a minimum CFSE-low frequency of 0.002% (template counts) or 0.001% (read counts). Clones were considered mappable if detected in sequenced pre-transplant spleen, lymph node, or MLR CFSE-low populations of the donor or recipient. The cumulative frequency of alloreactive clones was calculated as a percentage of all sequences, weighted by copy number. TCRdb's version of the immuneACCESS table is confined to in-frame rearrangements and falls short of the full clone set. An unresolved V gene accounts for under half of the shortfall where checked; the remainder is of unknown origin. For V, J and clone size, that table is used; D and trimming come from the DNA. A total of 4,500 or so clones appear in this sample, about 26% of them only once. In total, the top ten clones hold roughly a quarter of the sample.

The label giving this sample's time point can be read as: cells obtained before transplantation from donor or recipient. Mixed lymphocyte reactions plated approximately 200,000 CFSE-labeled pre-transplant responders with approximately 200,000 irradiated violet-dye-labeled stimulators and were cultured for about 6 days. After the mixed lymphocyte reaction, proliferating CD3+CD4+CFSE-low and CD3+CD8+CFSE-low responder cells were FACS-sorted on a BD Influx sorter. About this clone: It has no much larger one-base neighbor in the sample; base qualities were not kept.

The sample in question was alloreactive CD8+ T cells from a mixed lymphocyte reaction culture, obtained before transplantation. Reading the label with the study, this specimen's cell subset or site is: CFSE-low proliferating T cells sorted from roughly six-day pre-transplant mixed lymphocyte reaction (GvH or HvG direction). The receptor's source is a human patient who was an organ donor for intestinal transplantation. The rearranged chain carries TRBV2 and TRBJ2-3; TRBD2 fits 9 bases in the junction. The DNA sequence reads TGTGCCAGCAGTGCTACGGCGGGGGGGATAAGCACAGATACGCAGTATTTT. Translated, this is CASSATAGGISTDTQYF.